The sequence of this T cell receptor (beta chain) was determined in a study of blood T cell repertoires in COVID-19. Background on the study: T cells, B-cell-depleted T cells, or PBMCs provided the cDNA or gDNA that served as material.

V dropped 2 bases and J dropped 2 bases, with 24 bases sitting between them. CDR1 is SEHNR and CDR2 is FQNEAQ in the germline V gene (reference sequence). This CDR3 contains 19 residues. Sequencing used immunoSEQ multiplex PCR; TCRdb keeps in-frame clones, though not all of them. The sample records about 380,000 clones, 88% being singletons. Living in about 25 US areas, the participants were between about 18 and 100 years of age. Participant reports of clinical history set cohort assignment. For recovered donors of Cohort 3, there were two negative PCRs, clearance, or symptom resolution. The clonotype comes from a woman younger than 30 who had recovered from COVID-19. What was sequenced was PBMCs or T cells enriched from blood (not recorded which). V is TRBV7-9 and J is TRBJ1-2, with D unresolved. As DNA, the CDR3 is TGTGCCAGCAGCTTAAGTGGCTCTGGTTTTTCGGGTGAGAACTATGGCTACACCTTC. Translation: CASSLSGSGFSGENYGYTF. Full variable domain (missing parts from reference TRBV7-9 and TRBJ1-2): DTGVSQNPRHKITKRGQNVTFRCDPISEHNRLYWYRQTLGQGPEFLTYFQNEAQLEKSRLLSDRFSAERPKGSFSTLEIQRTEQGDSAMYLCASSLSGSGFSGENYGYTFGSGTRLTVV.